This T cell receptor beta chain was observed in a study of shared clonotypes between healthy human individuals (dated by TCRdb to 2019 to 2021). For the study in its entirety: The cohort included three men and two women between 18 and 49 years of age. For each donor, CD4 naive and CD4 memory were each run on three plates, CD8 naive on two plates, and CD8 memory on one plate. To estimate repertoire size and how much clonotype sharing occurs between individuals, the study deeply sequenced the blood TCR repertoires of roughly 5 healthy adults. To increase sequencing depth and limit assay-specific biases, TCR repertoire library preparation and sequencing were carried out by different laboratories using diverse techniques. Between about 0.94 and 8.9 billion PBMCs per donor were obtained by leukapheresis.

Using the deep immunoSEQ assay, TCR CDR3 regions were amplified from genomic DNA by multiplex PCR. For each cell subset, the extracted genomic DNA was distributed evenly across all wells of several immunoSEQ 96-well plates, and each plate served as one replicate. For sorted subsets, each replicate PCR was loaded with about 0.2 ug genomic DNA, equivalent to about 30,000 T cell genomes. Purified libraries were quantified with a Qubit 3.0 fluorometer, sized on a Bioanalyzer 2100, and re-quantified with the KAPA Library Quantification kit. A separate single-read 150-cycle Illumina NextSeq 550 flow cell was used to sequence each immunoSEQ 96-well plate. Concerning the study's data processing: Because only junctional sequences without quality scores were contained in the immunoSEQ output, filtering matching that applied to full-length reads could not be performed. To assign V/J genes and CDR3, sequences were annotated using PyIR, a Python wrapper for IgBLAST v1.9, with IMGT germline references. Reads with weak V/J assignments (E-value above 1e-6), missing CDR3, stop codons, out-of-frame junctions, or ambiguous translated residues were removed. V3J clonotypes were defined as sequences sharing the same inferred V gene, J gene, and CDR3 amino acid sequence. Percentage overlap between repertoires was computed as shared unique clonotypes divided by the size of the smaller repertoire. RTK rarefaction, the Chao1 estimator, and Recon v2.1 estimates of unobserved clonotypes were used to assess repertoire richness. Generation probabilities were computed with OLGA for all TCRbeta clonotypes obtained by the gDNA method from a few donors. The table comes from immuneACCESS by way of TCRdb, which keeps in-frame sequences with V and J called. Part of the clones is missing from these tables; in studies checked, under half for an unresolved V gene and the rest for unknown reasons. V, J and clone size derive from that table, while D and trimming were established from the DNA sequence. The sample table lists roughly 2.5 million clones, approximately 92% of them with a count of one. The ten largest clones capture around 0.14% of the sample.

Germline trimming amounts to 5 bases on V and 1 base on J, with 3 as the count of junction bases outside the gene matches. From the cysteine up to the phenylalanine, the CDR3 has a length of 15 residues. The entry retains the CDR3 DNA only, 45 bases that are in frame from base 1. The germline V gene gives CDR1 as SGHRS and CDR2 as YFSETQ. Broader findings and caveats from the paper: Compared with non-shared clonotypes, clonotypes shared by all four sorted-subset donors had higher generation probabilities. Larger estimated clonotype richness was generally found for naive subsets than for memory subsets. Sampling was limited to blood, and TCR repertoires in tissue likely differ from TCR repertoires in blood. The small number of donors limited the genetic and exposure-history diversity represented. Pairwise subsampling led to the expectation that sequencing depth would affect the degree of clonotype sharing among donors. Approximately 5% of naive CD4, 3.5% of naive CD8, 2.3% of memory CD4, and around 0.42% of memory CD8 clonotypes were shared across a handful of donors. Incomplete sequencing was indicated by rarefaction of sorted-subset datasets, despite the large sequencing depth.

Donors were healthy HIV-negative adults with no recently reported acute infections or vaccinations. Every donor was a Caucasian adult living in Nashville, Tennessee, USA. CD4+ T cells were enriched by magnetic negative selection, after which naive cells were positively selected on CD45RA and the negative fraction was taken as the memory subset. After blood collection by leukapheresis, PBMCs were isolated using Ficoll-Histopaque density gradient centrifugation and then cryopreserved in the vapor phase of liquid nitrogen. Analytical flow cytometry was used to check the purity and quantity of each magnetically sorted T cell population. Each sorted fraction had its genomic DNA isolated and then quantified by UV absorbance on a Nanodrop 2000c. About this clone: The antigen it binds to is not known. The sample holds no much larger clone one base away, and base qualities are not on file.

The clonotype originates from a young man in good health. Rearrangement joined TRBV5-1 to TRBJ2-2; 9 bases in the middle match TRBD2. Sequences were obtained from naive CD4+ T cells sorted from blood. The intended sense of this specimen's cell subset or site label: CD45RA+ positively selected. The DNA sequence is as follows: TGCGCCAGCAGATATAGCGGGGGGAACACCGGGGAGCTGTTTTTT. Translated, this gives CASRYSGGNTGELFF.